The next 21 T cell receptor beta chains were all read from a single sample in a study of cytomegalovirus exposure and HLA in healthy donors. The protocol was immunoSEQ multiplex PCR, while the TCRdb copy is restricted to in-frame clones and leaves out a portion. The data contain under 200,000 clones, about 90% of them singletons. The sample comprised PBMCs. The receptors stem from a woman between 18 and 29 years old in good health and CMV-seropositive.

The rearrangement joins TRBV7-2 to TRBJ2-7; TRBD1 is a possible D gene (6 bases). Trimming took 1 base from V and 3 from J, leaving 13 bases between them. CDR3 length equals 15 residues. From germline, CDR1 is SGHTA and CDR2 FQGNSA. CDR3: CASSLVGGHIYEQYF. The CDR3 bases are TGTGCCAGCAGCTTAGTAGGGGGTCACATCTACGAGCAGTACTTC.

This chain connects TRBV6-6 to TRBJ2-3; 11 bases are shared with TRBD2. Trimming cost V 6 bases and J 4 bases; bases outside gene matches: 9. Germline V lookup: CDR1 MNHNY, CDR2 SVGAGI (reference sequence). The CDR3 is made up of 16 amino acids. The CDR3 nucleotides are TGTGCCAGCAGCCCAACTAGCGGGAGAGGGGCAGATACGCAGTATTTT. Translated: CASSPTSGRGADTQYF.

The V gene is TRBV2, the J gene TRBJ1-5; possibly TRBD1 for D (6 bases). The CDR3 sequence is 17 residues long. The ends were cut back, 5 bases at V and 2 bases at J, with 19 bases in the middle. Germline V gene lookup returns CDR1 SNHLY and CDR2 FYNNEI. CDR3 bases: TGTGCCAGCAGTTGGGGGCCCGGACCAGGCGGCAATCAGCCCCAGCATTTT. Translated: CASSWGPGPGGNQPQHF.

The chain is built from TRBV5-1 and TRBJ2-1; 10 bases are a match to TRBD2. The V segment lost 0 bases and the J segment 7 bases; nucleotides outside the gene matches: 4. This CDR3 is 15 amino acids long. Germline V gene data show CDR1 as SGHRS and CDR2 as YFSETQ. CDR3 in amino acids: CASSLVPSGSNEQFF. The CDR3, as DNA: TGCGCCAGCAGCTTGGTCCCTAGCGGGAGTAATGAGCAGTTCTTC. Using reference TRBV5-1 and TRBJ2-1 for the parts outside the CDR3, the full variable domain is KAGVTQTPRYLIKTRGQQVTLSCSPISGHRSVSWYQQTPGQGLQFLFEYFSETQRNKGNFPGRFSGRQFSNSRSEMNVSTLELGDSALYLCASSLVPSGSNEQFFGPGTRLTVL.

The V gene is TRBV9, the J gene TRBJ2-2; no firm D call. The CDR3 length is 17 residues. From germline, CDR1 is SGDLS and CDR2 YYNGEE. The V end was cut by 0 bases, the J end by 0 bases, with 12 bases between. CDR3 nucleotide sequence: TGTGCCAGCAGCGTAGTCTCAAGCGTAGCGAACACCGGGGAGCTGTTTTTT. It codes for CASSVVSSVANTGELFF.

CDR3: CASKGVGTYEQYF. CDR3 coding DNA: TGTGCCAGTAAGGGGGTCGGCACCTACGAGCAGTACTTC. The chain carries TRBV19 and TRBJ2-7; perhaps TRBD1 as D (6 bases). In germline, CDR1 is LNHDA, CDR2 SQIVND (reference sequence). This CDR3 contains 13 residues. V was trimmed by 7 bases and J by 2 bases, leaving 12 bases between them.

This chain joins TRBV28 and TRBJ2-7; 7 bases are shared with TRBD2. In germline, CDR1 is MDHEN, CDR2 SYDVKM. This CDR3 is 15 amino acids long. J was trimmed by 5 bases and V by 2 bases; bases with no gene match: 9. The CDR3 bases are TGTGCCAGCAGTTTAATCCCTGGACTAGTGAACGAGCAGTACTTC. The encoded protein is CASSLIPGLVNEQYF.

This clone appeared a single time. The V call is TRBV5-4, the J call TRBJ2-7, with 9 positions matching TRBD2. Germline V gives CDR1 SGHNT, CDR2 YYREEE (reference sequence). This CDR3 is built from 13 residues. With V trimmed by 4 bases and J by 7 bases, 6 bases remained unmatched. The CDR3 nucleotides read TGTGCCAGCAGCCAAGATAGCGGGGGTGAGCAGTACTTC. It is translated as CASSQDSGGEQYF.

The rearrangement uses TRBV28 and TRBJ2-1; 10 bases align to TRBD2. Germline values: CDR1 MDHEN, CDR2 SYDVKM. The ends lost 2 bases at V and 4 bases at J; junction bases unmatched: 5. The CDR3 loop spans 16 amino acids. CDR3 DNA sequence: TGTGCCAGCAGTTTAATATGGACTAGCGGATACAATGAGCAGTTCTTC. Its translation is CASSLIWTSGYNEQFF.

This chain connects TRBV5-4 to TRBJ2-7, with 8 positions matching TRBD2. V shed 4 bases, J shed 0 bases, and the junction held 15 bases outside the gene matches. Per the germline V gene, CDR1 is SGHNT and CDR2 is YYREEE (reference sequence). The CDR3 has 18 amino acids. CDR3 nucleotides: TGTGCCAGCAGCCCTCGGGGGGGTAGAGCGGGGTCCTCCTACGAGCAGTACTTC. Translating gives CASSPRGGRAGSSYEQYF.

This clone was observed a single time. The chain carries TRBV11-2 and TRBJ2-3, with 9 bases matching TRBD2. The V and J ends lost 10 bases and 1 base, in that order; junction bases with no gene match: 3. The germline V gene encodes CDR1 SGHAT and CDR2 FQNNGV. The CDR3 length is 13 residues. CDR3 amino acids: CATRTSGTDTQYF. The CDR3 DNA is TGTGCCACTAGGACTAGCGGCACAGATACGCAGTATTTT.

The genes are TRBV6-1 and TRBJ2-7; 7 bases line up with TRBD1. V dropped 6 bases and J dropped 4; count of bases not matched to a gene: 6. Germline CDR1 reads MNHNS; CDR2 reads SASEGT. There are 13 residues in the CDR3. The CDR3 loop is CASSWDRVYEQYF. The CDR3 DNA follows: TGTGCCAGCAGCTGGGACAGAGTATACGAGCAGTACTTC.

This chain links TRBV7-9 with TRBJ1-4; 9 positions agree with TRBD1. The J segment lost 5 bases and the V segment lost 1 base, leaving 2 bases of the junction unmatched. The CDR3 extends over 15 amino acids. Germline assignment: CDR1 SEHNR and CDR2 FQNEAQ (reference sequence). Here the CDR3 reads CASSLEGTGNEKLFF. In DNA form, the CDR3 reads TGTGCCAGCAGCTTAGAGGGGACAGGGAATGAAAAACTGTTTTTT.

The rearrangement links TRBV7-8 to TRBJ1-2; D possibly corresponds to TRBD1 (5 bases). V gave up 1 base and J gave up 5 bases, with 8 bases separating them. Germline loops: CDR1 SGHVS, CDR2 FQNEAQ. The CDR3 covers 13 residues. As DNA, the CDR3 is TGTGCCAGCAGCTTAGAGGCAGGGTATGGCTACACCTTC. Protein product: CASSLEAGYGYTF.

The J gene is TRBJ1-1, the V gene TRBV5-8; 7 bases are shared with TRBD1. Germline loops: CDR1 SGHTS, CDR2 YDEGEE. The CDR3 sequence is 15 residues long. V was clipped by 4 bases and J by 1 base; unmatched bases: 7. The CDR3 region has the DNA TGTGCCAGCAGCAGAAAACAGGGGAGGAACACTGAAGCTTTCTTT. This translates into CASSRKQGRNTEAFF.

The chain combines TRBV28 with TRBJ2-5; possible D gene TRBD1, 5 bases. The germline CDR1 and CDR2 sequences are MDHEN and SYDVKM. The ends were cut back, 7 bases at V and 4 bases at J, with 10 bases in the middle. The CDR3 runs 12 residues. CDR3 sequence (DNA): TGTGCCAGCATAGACAGCGCAGAGACCCAGTACTTC. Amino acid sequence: CASIDSAETQYF. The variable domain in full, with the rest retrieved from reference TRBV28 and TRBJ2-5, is DVKVTQSSRYLVKRTGEKVFLECVQDMDHENMFWYRQDPGLGLRLIYFSYDVKMKEKGDIPEGYSVSREKKERFSLILESASTNQTSMYLCASIDSAETQYFGPGTRLLVL.

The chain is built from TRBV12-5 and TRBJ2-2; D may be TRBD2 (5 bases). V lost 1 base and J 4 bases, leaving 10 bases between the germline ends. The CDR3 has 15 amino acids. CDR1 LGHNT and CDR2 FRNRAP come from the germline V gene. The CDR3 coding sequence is TGTGCTAGTGGTTTGGATCCTAGCCCCACCGGGGAGCTGTTTTTT. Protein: CASGLDPSPTGELFF.

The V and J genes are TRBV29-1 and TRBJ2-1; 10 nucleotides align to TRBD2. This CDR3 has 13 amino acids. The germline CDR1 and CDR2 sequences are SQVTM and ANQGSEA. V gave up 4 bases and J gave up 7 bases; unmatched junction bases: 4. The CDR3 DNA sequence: TGCAGCGTTGCCCCGGGACTAGCGAATGAGCAGTTCTTC. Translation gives CSVAPGLANEQFF.

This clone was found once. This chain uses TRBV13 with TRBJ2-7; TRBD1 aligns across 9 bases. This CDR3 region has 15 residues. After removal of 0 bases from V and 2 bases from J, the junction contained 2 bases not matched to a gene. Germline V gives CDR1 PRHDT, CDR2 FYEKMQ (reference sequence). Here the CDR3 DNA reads TGTGCCAGCAGCTTAGGGGACAGGGGAGCCTACGAGCAGTACTTC. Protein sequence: CASSLGDRGAYEQYF.

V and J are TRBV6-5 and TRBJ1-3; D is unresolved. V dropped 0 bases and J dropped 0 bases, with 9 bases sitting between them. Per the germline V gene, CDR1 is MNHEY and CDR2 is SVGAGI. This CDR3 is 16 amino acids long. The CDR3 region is CASSYSKWSSGNTIYF. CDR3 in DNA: TGTGCCAGCAGTTACTCGAAATGGAGCTCTGGAAACACCATATATTTT.

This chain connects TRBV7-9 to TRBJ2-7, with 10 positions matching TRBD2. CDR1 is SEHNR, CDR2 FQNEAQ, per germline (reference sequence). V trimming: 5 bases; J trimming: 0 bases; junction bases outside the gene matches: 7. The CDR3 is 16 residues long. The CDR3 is CASSPGLAANSYEQYF. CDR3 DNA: TGTGCCAGCAGCCCTGGACTAGCGGCAAACTCCTACGAGCAGTACTTC.